These 16 T cell receptor beta chains were all obtained from the same sample, sequenced in a study of cytomegalovirus exposure and HLA in healthy donors (dated by TCRdb to the late 2010s). Library prep was done by the immunoSEQ multiplex PCR assay. A mixture of 60 forward primers for TCR Vbeta segments and 13 reverse primers for TCR Jbeta segments was used in the multiplex PCR. In its TCRdb copy, this immuneACCESS table keeps in-frame sequences only and misses some clones. Where compared with another copy, unresolved V genes explain less than half of these, and the others have no known cause. The sample table records 130,000 or so clones; around 77% of these occur just once. 1% to 1.5% of the sample goes to the ten largest clones. Sequencing used PBMCs. These receptors came from a man in his fifties or sixties in good health and CMV-seronegative.

The V gene is TRBV7-2, the J gene TRBJ1-1; D may be TRBD1 (5 bases). This CDR3 is built from 15 residues. The germline CDR1 and CDR2 sequences are SGHTA and FQGNSA. Deletions cut 1 base from V and 4 bases from J, with 13 bases between. CDR3 sequence (DNA): TGTGCCAGCAGCTTAGTTAGTCAGGGCGCCACTGAAGCTTTCTTT. Protein: CASSLVSQGATEAFF.

The sample holds a few counts of this clone. The gene calls are TRBV18 and TRBJ1-1; 9 bases are a match to TRBD1. Germline values: CDR1 KGHSH, CDR2 LQKENI. V shed 3 bases, J shed 4 bases, and the junction held 12 bases outside the gene matches. The CDR3 runs 17 residues. The CDR3 sequence: CASSPSLRGTGITEAFF. CDR3 DNA sequence: TGTGCCAGCTCACCGAGTCTTCGAGGGACAGGGATCACTGAAGCTTTCTTT.

The rearrangement uses TRBV6-5 and TRBJ1-1, with D possibly being TRBD1 (6 bases). With 6 bases removed from V and 7 bases from J, the gap between germline ends came to 12 bases. CDR1 is MNHEY, CDR2 SVGAGI, per germline. CDR3 length equals 12 residues. CDR3 region: CASSRQGYEAFF. For the CDR3, the DNA is TGTGCCAGCAGCCGGCAGGGGTATGAAGCTTTCTTT.

The rearrangement uses TRBV30 and TRBJ2-1; TRBD2 aligns across 7 bases. The CDR3 is made up of 15 amino acids. The germline CDR1 and CDR2 sequences are GTSNPN and SVGIG (reference sequence). Trimming at V came to 1 base and at J to 2 bases, leaving 5 bases not matched to a gene. CDR3 in DNA: TGTGCCTGGAGTGCGACTAGCCCGACCTACAATGAGCAGTTCTTC. Its translation is CAWSATSPTYNEQFF.

The chain joins TRBV6-5 to TRBJ2-6, with D unresolved. Per the germline V gene, CDR1 is MNHEY and CDR2 is SVGAGI. The CDR3 is 15 amino acids. Trimming removed 6 bases at V and 2 bases at J, with 11 bases between. CDR3 in amino acids: CASRPQAAGANVLTF. Here the CDR3 DNA reads TGTGCCAGCAGGCCTCAGGCAGCTGGGGCCAACGTCCTGACTTTC.

This sequence joins TRBV7-9 and TRBJ1-4, with D tentatively TRBD1 (5 bases). V lost 4 bases, J lost 8 bases, and 17 bases lay in between. Germline V gene sequence: CDR1 SEHNR, CDR2 FQNEAQ (reference sequence). The CDR3 totals 15 residues. The CDR3 sequence is CASSSQDTHREKLFF. The CDR3 DNA is TGTGCCAGCAGCTCCCAGGACACCCATCGCGAAAAACTGTTTTTT.

The chain recombines TRBV6-5 with TRBJ2-7; TRBD1 might be the D (5 bases). Between the trimmed V and J ends, which lost 5 bases and 2 bases, there was a span of 10 bases. There are 13 residues in the CDR3. Looked up from germline, CDR1 is MNHEY and CDR2 is SVGAGI. CDR3 sequence: CASSETVTYEQYF. The CDR3 coding sequence is TGTGCCAGCAGTGAGACAGTGACCTACGAGCAGTACTTC.

The chain couples TRBV2 to TRBJ2-7, with a weak D call TRBD2 (7 bases). V dropped 4 bases and J dropped 4 bases, with 11 bases sitting between them. The CDR3 spans 13 residues. Germline loops: CDR1 SNHLY, CDR2 FYNNEI. DNA of the CDR3: TGTGCCAGCAGTGGCGCGGGGGCGTACGAGCAGTACTTC. It encodes CASSGAGAYEQYF.

This clone was found a few times. This chain joins TRBV4-1 and TRBJ1-3; TRBD1 agrees at 8 bases. Germline V gives CDR1 MGHRA, CDR2 YSYEKL. With 4 bases clipped from V and 4 bases from J, the junction kept 9 bases outside the gene matches. The CDR3 length is 16 residues. DNA for the CDR3: TGCGCCAGCAGCCGATCAGGGGGCATTAGAGGAAACACCATATATTTT. Translation: CASSRSGGIRGNTIYF.

The chain uses TRBV14 and TRBJ1-2; 7 bases line up with TRBD1. Trimming took 4 bases from V and 8 from J; bases not matched to a gene: 10. CDR1 is SGHDN and CDR2 is FVKESK in the germline V gene. There are 14 residues in the CDR3. This CDR3 is CASSPPDRVGGYTF. As DNA, the CDR3 is TGTGCCAGCAGCCCCCCCGACAGGGTGGGGGGCTACACCTTC.

This chain joins TRBV27 and TRBJ2-3, with TRBD1 matching over 9 bases. Trimming at V came to 6 bases and at J to 0 bases, leaving 7 bases not matched to a gene. Germline CDR1 MNHEY, CDR2 SMNVEV (reference sequence). CDR3 length equals 16 residues. The CDR3 DNA follows: TGTGCCAGCAGGCCCTGGACAGGGGAAAGCACAGATACGCAGTATTTT. Translated: CASRPWTGESTDTQYF.

The V gene is TRBV13, the J gene TRBJ2-1; perhaps TRBD2 as D (5 bases). The CDR3 length is 15 residues. CDR1 PRHDT and CDR2 FYEKMQ come from the germline V gene (reference sequence). Trimming left V 3 bases short and J 3 bases short, with 12 bases between. The CDR3 DNA reads TGTGCCAGCAGCTTCGGGGAGATGCTCTACAATGAGCAGTTCTTC. Protein sequence: CASSFGEMLYNEQFF.

This clone was found a few times. The chain employs TRBV5-4 and TRBJ2-3, with TRBD2 matching 8 bases. Germline values: CDR1 SGHNT, CDR2 YYREEE (reference sequence). V was clipped by 0 bases and J by 10 bases; unmatched bases: 10. The CDR3 length is 15 residues. CDR3 region: CASSLEVSGTGPQYF. CDR3 nucleotide sequence: TGTGCCAGCAGCTTGGAAGTTAGCGGGACCGGACCGCAGTATTTT.

V and J are TRBV19 and TRBJ1-2; D remains ambiguous. The V gene lost 6 bases and the J gene lost 7 bases, with 12 bases spanning the gap. The germline gives CDR1 LNHDA, CDR2 SQIVND (reference sequence). The length of the CDR3 is 12 residues. CDR3 bases: TGTGCCAGTAGACCGGACTTCCTTGGCTACACCTTC. This translates into CASRPDFLGYTF.

In its sample, this clone was seen a few times. The chain has TRBV21-1 and TRBJ2-4; the table's D call, TRBD2, has no DNA check behind it. TRBV21-1 is noted as a pseudogene. The CDR3 totals 15 residues. CDR3 protein: CASRRGRETQNIQYF. The CDR3 coding sequence is TGTGCCAGCAGGCGGGGGAGGGAAACCCAAAACATTCAGTACTTC.

The rearrangement joins TRBV11-2 to TRBJ1-4; 8 bases align to TRBD1. This CDR3 comprises 16 residues. The germline gives CDR1 SGHAT, CDR2 FQNNGV. Trimming removed 4 bases from V and 2 bases from J; junction bases left unmatched: 6. In nucleotides, the CDR3 is TGTGCCAGCAGCTCCGACAGGGGTCTTACTAATGAAAAACTGTTTTTT. Translation gives CASSSDRGLTNEKLFF.